Sequencing of this T cell receptor (beta chain) was carried out in a study of blood T cell repertoires in COVID-19. For the study at large: Whether acute or convalescent, the COVID-19 samples came from the United States, Italy and Spain. In each case, the material was cDNA or gDNA derived from T cells, B-cell-depleted T cells, or PBMCs.

This CDR3 has 15 amino acids. CDR1 PRHDT and CDR2 FYEKMQ come from the germline V gene (reference sequence). The trim removed 5 bases at V and 3 bases at J, leaving 7 bases unmatched. Methods used by the authors: Amplification from reference gene primers served as the basis for estimated nucleated cell counts. Sequenced by immunoSEQ multiplex PCR; TCRdb stores in-frame clones only, minus some. V, J and clone size were drawn from that table, and D and trimming were deduced from the DNA. The data hold around 200,000 clones, with roughly 76% observed a single time. Sequences were obtained from peripheral blood. The sequence was collected from a human donor in a cohort sampled during active COVID-19. The chain uses TRBV13 and TRBJ2-7; 10 nucleotides align to TRBD2. For the CDR3, the DNA is TGTGCCAGCAGCCCAACTAGCGGGAAGTTCTACGAGCAGTACTTC. This translates into CASSPTSGKFYEQYF.